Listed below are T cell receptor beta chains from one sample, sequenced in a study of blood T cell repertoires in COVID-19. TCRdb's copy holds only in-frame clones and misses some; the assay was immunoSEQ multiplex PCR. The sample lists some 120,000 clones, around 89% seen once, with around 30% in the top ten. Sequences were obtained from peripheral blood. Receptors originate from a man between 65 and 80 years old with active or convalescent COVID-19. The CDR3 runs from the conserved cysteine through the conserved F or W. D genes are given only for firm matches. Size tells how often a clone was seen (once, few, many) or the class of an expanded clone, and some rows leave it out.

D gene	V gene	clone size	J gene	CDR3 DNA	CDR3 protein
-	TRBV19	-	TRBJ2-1	TGTGCCAGTAGTCCCCCGGGGTACTCCTACAATGAGCAGTTCTTC	CASSPPGYSYNEQFF
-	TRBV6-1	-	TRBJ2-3	TGTGCCAGCAGTGAGTCACGAGCTACGCAGTATTTT	CASSESRATQYF
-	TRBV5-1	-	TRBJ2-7	TGCGCCAGCAGCTTTGACAGTCCCCCAAACTACGAGCAGTACTTC	CASSFDSPPNYEQYF
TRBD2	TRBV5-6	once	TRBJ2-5	TGTGCCAGCAGCCCGGACCCTAGCGGGGAGACCCAGTACTTC	CASSPDPSGETQYF
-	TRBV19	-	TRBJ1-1	TGTGCCAGTAGCCCTTATAACACAGGGAGCACTGAAGCTTTCTTT	CASSPYNTGSTEAFF
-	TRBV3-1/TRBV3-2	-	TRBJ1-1	TGTGCCAGCAGCCAGACAGCGAACACTGAAGCTTTCTTT	CASSQTANTEAFF
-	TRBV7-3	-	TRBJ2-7	TGTGCCAGCAGCCCTACCGTACAGGGTTTGGGCGAGCAGTACTTC	CASSPTVQGLGEQYF
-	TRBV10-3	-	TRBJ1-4	TGTGCCATCAGCGACGCCAGCGGGAAAGAAAAACTGTTTTTT	CAISDASGKEKLFF
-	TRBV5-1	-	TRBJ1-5	TGCGCCAGCAGCTTGTCAGGGAGGGATCAGCCCCAGCATTTT	CASSLSGRDQPQHF
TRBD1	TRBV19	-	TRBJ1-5	TGTGCCAGTAGCAGAACCCCCGGGACAGGGGATCAGCCCCAGCATTTT	CASSRTPGTGDQPQHF
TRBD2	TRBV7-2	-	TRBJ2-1	TGTGCCAGCAGCTACGGACTAGCGGGAGCTGAGCAGTTCTTC	CASSYGLAGAEQFF
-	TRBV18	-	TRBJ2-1	TGTGCCAGCTCACCGCGGAGCACAGGGCCATACAATGAGCAGTTCTTC	CASSPRSTGPYNEQFF
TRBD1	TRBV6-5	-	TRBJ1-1	TGTGCCAGCACAGCCACCGGCAGGGGGGCTGAAGCTTTCTTT	CASTATGRGAEAFF
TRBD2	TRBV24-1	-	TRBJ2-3	TGTGCCACCCGCGCTAGCGGGATCACAGATACGCAGTATTTT	CATRASGITDTQYF
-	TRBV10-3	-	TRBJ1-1	TGTGCCATCAGTCCCTTCGGTGAGTCGTCAGGGATGAACACTGAAGCTTTCTTT	CAISPFGESSGMNTEAFF
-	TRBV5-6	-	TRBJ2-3	TGTGCCAGCAGCCCCCAGGGGGGCGATACGCAGTATTTT	CASSPQGGDTQYF
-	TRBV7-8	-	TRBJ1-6	TGTGCCAGCAGCCGGGGGGCAGCCTATAATTCACCCCTCCACTTT	CASSRGAAYNSPLHF
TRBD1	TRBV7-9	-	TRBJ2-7	TGTGCCAGCAGCTCCTTATATCTGTCAGGGGGAACTGCCTACGAGCAGTACTTC	CASSSLYLSGGTAYEQYF
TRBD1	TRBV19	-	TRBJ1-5	TGTGCCACTTCGAGGGACAGTAGCAATCAGCCCCAGCATTTT	CATSRDSSNQPQHF
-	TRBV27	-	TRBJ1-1	TGTGCCAGCGTCGGCGGGGGTTCTGAAGCTTTCTTT	CASVGGGSEAFF
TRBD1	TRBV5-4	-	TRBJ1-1	TGTGCCAGCAGGCTCCAGGGGGGGAACACTGAAGCTTTCTTT	CASRLQGGNTEAFF
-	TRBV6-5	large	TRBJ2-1	TGTGCCAGCAGTTACTTGGCGGACTCCTACAATGAGCAGTTCTTC	CASSYLADSYNEQFF
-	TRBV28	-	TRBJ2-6	TGTGCCAGCGTCAAGGGGGGGGGCACCCACTCTGGGGCCAACGTCCTGACTTTC	CASVKGGGTHSGANVLTF
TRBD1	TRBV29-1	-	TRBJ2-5	TGCAGCGTTGCCCCCGCGGACAGGGGGCTGCGAGAGACCCAGTACTTC	CSVAPADRGLRETQYF
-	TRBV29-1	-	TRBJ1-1	TGCAGCGTAATGACAGGTTACACTGAAGCTTTCTTT	CSVMTGYTEAFF
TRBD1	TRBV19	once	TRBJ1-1	TGTGCCAGTAGTTCTGACAGGGACACTGAAGCTTTCTTT	CASSSDRDTEAFF